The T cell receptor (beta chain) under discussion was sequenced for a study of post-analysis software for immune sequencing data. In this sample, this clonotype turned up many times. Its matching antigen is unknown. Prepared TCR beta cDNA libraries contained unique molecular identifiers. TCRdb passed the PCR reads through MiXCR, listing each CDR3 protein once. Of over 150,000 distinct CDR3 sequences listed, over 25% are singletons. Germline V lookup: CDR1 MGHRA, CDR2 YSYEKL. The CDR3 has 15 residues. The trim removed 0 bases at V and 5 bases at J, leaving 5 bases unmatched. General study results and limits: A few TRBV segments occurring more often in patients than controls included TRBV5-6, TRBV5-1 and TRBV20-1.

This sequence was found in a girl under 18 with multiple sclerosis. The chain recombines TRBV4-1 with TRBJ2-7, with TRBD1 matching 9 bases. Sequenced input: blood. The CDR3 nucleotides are TGCGCCAGCAGCCAAGAGCACAGGGGGCCGGACGAGCAGTACTTC. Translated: CASSQEHRGPDEQYF.